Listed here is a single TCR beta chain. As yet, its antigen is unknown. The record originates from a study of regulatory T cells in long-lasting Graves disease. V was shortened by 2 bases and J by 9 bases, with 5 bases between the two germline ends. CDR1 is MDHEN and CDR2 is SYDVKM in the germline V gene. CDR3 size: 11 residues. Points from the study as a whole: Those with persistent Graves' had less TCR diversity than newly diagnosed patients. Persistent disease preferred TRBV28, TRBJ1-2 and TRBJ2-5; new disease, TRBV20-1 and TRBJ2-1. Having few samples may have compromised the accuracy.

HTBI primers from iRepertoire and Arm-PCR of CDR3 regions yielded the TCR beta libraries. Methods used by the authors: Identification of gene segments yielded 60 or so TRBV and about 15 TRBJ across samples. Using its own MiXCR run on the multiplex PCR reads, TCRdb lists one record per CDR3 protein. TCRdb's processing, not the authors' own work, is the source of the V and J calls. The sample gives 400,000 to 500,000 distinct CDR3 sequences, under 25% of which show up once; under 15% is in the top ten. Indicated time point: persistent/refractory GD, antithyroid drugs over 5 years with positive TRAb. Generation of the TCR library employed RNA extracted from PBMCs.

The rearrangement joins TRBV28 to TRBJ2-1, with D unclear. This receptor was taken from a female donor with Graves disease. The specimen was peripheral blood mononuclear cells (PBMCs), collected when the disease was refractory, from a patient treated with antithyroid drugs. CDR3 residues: CASSLQSEQFF. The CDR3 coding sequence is TGTGCCAGCAGTTTACAATCTGAGCAGTTCTTC.